These T cell receptor beta chains were read from a single sample in a study of control samples from healthy donors and cancer patients. Data came from immunoSEQ multiplex PCR; TCRdb stores just in-frame clones and leaves some out. This sample yields about 58,000 clones, of which approximately 87% are seen a single time; 9.5% to 15% belongs to the top ten. Material for sequencing was PBMCs. The receptor set was obtained from a woman aged 55-75 years with lung cancer. Both conserved end residues are part of each CDR3. The order of the fields is J gene, V gene, CDR3 protein.

TRBJ2-2	TRBV19	CASSYRVSGELFF
TRBJ1-3	TRBV5-1	CASSLGDRISGNTIYF
TRBJ2-7	TRBV7-8	CASNLRGLYEQYF
TRBJ2-5	TRBV5-1	CASSPTTSEETQYF
TRBJ1-5	TRBV7-2	CASSLAGYGTQHF
TRBJ1-3	TRBV5-1	CASSLDPGVVSGNTIYF
TRBJ2-1	TRBV6-5	CASSYSGTTYNEQFF
TRBJ2-7	TRBV10-3	CAISERAGGDEQYF
TRBJ1-1	TRBV19	CASSIYFGGRTNTEAFF
TRBJ2-4	TRBV15	CATSRDPGQGANIQYF
TRBJ1-1	TRBV16	CASSVEHGTLAFF
TRBJ2-3	TRBV10-3	CAISERGQSRTDTQYF
TRBJ1-2	TRBV7-6	CASSPALLAPGRGYTF
TRBJ2-5	TRBV7-9	CASSSREETQYF
TRBJ2-5	TRBV5-6	CASSPSRMETQYF
TRBJ2-5	TRBV27	CASSLNRQETQYF
TRBJ2-3	TRBV3-1/TRBV3-2	CASSQVGGPTDTQYF
TRBJ1-4	TRBV7-2	CASSPAGTSEKLFF
TRBJ1-1	TRBV19	CASSIGPGTEAFF
TRBJ1-1	TRBV5-1	CASRNNAGGYTEAFF
TRBJ1-6	TRBV5-1	CASSLEVRNNSPLHF
TRBJ1-1	TRBV29-1	CSVVSDRHTEAFF
TRBJ2-5	TRBV19	CASSMGLAQETQYF
TRBJ1-6	TRBV7-8	CASSSLTASSYNSPLHF
TRBJ1-2	TRBV6-6	CASSNRQGEVGYTF
TRBJ1-2	TRBV3-1/TRBV3-2	CASSLPGGAGGYTF
TRBJ1-6	TRBV6-5	CASSYGEGTNSPLHF
TRBJ2-3	TRBV30	CAWSPGQFSTDTQYF
TRBJ1-1	TRBV18	CASSPRGQTTEAFF
TRBJ1-5	TRBV7-2	CASSLGENNQPQHF
TRBJ1-1	TRBV3-1/TRBV3-2	CASSQGGVRNTEAFF
TRBJ1-2	TRBV3-1/TRBV3-2	CASSPDGRIYGYTF
TRBJ1-2	TRBV28	CASSTPSQGMIGGYTF
TRBJ2-1	TRBV19	CASSALAGVDEQFF
TRBJ2-7	TRBV28	CASISLGGTGGHEQYF
TRBJ1-5	TRBV11-2	CASSPFNQPQHF
TRBJ1-1	TRBV2	CASSSDLTGDTEAFF
TRBJ1-5	TRBV6-6	CASIDRGGQPQHF
TRBJ2-5	TRBV5-1	CASSLGRGRQETQYF
TRBJ2-3	TRBV2	CASSLAGVQDTQYF
TRBJ1-4	TRBV18	CASSLGVGTNEKLFF
TRBJ2-7	TRBV3-1/TRBV3-2	CASSLGAGGREQYF
TRBJ1-1	TRBV28	CAIQRGEVTEAFF
TRBJ2-7	TRBV5-1	CASSIGQGHEQYF
TRBJ1-2	TRBV18	CASSPPTPGYGYTF
TRBJ1-1	TRBV7-9	CASSPAGTRYTEAFF
TRBJ1-3	TRBV13	CASSLYGGSGNTIYF